One sample yielded the 18 T cell receptor beta chains listed below, sequenced in a study of T-cell reconstitution after alpha-beta-depleted transplantation in children. For TCRbeta, the library was prepared with unique molecular identifiers. TCRdb re-analysed the PCR reads in MiXCR, keeping a single row per CDR3 protein. Among approximately 980,000 distinct CDR3 sequences listed, around 30% were seen once. The sequencing used PBMCs, mostly from graft donor cells, collected 360 days after TCRalphabeta/CD19-depleted stem cell transplant. Every receptor here comes from a boy less than two years old who had a stem cell transplant for SCID, so the T cells may come from the graft donor.

The chain is built from TRBV7-2 and TRBJ2-5; 11 nucleotides match TRBD2. This CDR3 contains 15 residues. V was clipped by 1 base and J by 6 bases; unmatched bases: 4. Germline V gene data show CDR1 as SGHTA and CDR2 as FQGNSA. The CDR3 nucleotides read TGTGCCAGCAGCTTAGGTAGCGGGGGGGCGCAGACCCAGTACTTC. This gives the protein CASSLGSGGAQTQYF.

The rearrangement joins TRBV20-1 to TRBJ2-2; no clear D gene. Trimming left V 0 bases short and J 1 base short, with 12 bases between. Germline assignment: CDR1 DFQATT and CDR2 SNEGSKA (reference sequence). This CDR3 is built from 16 residues. CDR3 sequence reads: CSARDQARENTGELFF. The CDR3 bases are TGCAGTGCTAGAGATCAGGCTAGAGAGAACACCGGGGAGCTGTTTTTT.

The sample holds a few counts of this clonotype. The rearrangement uses TRBV7-2 and TRBJ1-5, with D possibly TRBD1 on 5 matching bases. With 3 bases removed from V and 2 bases from J, the gap between germline ends came to 11 bases. The CDR3 is 15 residues long. The germline CDR1 and CDR2 sequences are SGHTA and FQGNSA. In DNA form, the CDR3 reads TGTGCCAGCAGCTTGTCCAGGGCGGGCAATCAGCCCCAGCATTTT. Translated: CASSLSRAGNQPQHF.

A few counts support this clonotype. The V and J genes are TRBV20-1 and TRBJ2-6; no firm D call. The CDR3 loop spans 12 amino acids. CDR1 is DFQATT and CDR2 is SNEGSKA in the germline V gene (reference sequence). V was cut by 6 bases and J by 4 bases, with 7 bases left in between. The CDR3 bases are TGCAGTGCGACGACCGGGGCCAACGTCCTGACTTTC. Translating gives CSATTGANVLTF.

This chain connects TRBV4-1 to TRBJ2-1; 9 bases are a match to TRBD1. Trimming took 5 bases from V and 10 from J; bases not matched to a gene: 9. Germline V CDR1 and CDR2: MGHRA, YSYEKL. This CDR3 spans 14 amino acids. The CDR3 coding sequence is TGCGCCAGCAGCGCAACCGGGACAGGGAAGGAGCAGTTCTTC. It translates to CASSATGTGKEQFF.

This chain uses TRBV20-1 with TRBJ2-1, with a weak D call TRBD2 (7 bases). V was shortened by 1 base and J by 5 bases, with 15 bases between the two germline ends. Germline V gene lookup returns CDR1 DFQATT and CDR2 SNEGSKA (reference sequence). CDR3 length equals 15 residues. CDR3 coding DNA: TGCAGTGCTAGAGGAGGGGGGGGGCCTAACAATGAGCAGTTCTTC. Its protein product is CSARGGGGPNNEQFF.

The chain recombines TRBV24-1 with TRBJ2-1; TRBD1 aligns across 8 bases. The CDR3 runs 13 residues. J gave up 3 bases and V 7 bases, and 1 base lay outside the gene matches. From germline, CDR1 is KGHDR and CDR2 SFDVKD. The CDR3: CATSRGLYNEQFF. The DNA of the CDR3 is TGTGCCACCAGCAGGGGGCTCTACAATGAGCAGTTCTTC.

The chain joins TRBV5-1 to TRBJ2-2, with 7 bases fitting TRBD1. The CDR3 has 15 residues. Trimming at V came to 4 bases and at J to 4 bases, leaving 7 bases not matched to a gene. The germline CDR1 and CDR2 sequences are SGHRS and YFSETQ. The DNA of the CDR3 is TGCGCCAGCAGCCCGGTGACAGGGTCCACCGGGGAGCTGTTTTTT. Translated, it gives CASSPVTGSTGELFF.

This clonotype came up a few times. The CDR3: CASSLKGFTEAFF. The DNA for the CDR3 is TGTGCCAGCAGTTTAAAGGGGTTCACTGAAGCTTTCTTT. The chain has TRBV12-3 or TRBV12-4 and TRBJ1-1; possible D gene TRBD1, 5 bases. The CDR3 sequence is 13 residues long. V lost 2 bases and J 4 bases, leaving 8 bases between the germline ends.

J is TRBJ1-4 and V is TRBV15, with D maybe TRBD1 (5 bases). Germline CDR1 reads LNHNV; CDR2 reads YYDKDF (reference sequence). This CDR3 is built from 15 residues. Trimming left V 1 base short and J 8 bases short, with 14 bases between. This CDR3 reads CATSRVGTRGEKLFF. CDR3 DNA: TGTGCCACCAGCAGAGTGGGGACCCGTGGGGAAAAACTGTTTTTT. Full variable domain (rest looked up from reference TRBV15 and TRBJ1-4): DAMVIQNPRYQVTQFGKPVTLSCSQTLNHNVMYWYQQKSSQAPKLLFHYYDKDFNNEADTPDNFQSRRPNTSFCFLDIRSPGLGDTAMYLCATSRVGTRGEKLFFGSGTQLSVL.

This rearrangement joins TRBV7-9 to TRBJ2-4; maybe TRBD2 (5 bases). The germline V gene has CDR1 SEHNR and CDR2 FQNEAQ (reference sequence). V lost 4 bases to trimming and J lost 9 bases, with 10 bases between them. The CDR3 has 12 amino acids. CDR3 nucleotides: TGTGCCAGCAGCTCACGGGGTCTCATTCAGTACTTC. Amino acids: CASSSRGLIQYF.

CDR3 region: CASSLTKTGEKLFF. As DNA, the CDR3 is TGTGCCAGCAGCTTAACCAAAACAGGAGAAAAACTGTTTTTT. The chain employs TRBV7-9 and TRBJ1-4, with D possibly matching TRBD1 (5 bases). CDR3 length: 14 amino acids. The germline CDR1 and CDR2 sequences are SEHNR and FQNEAQ (reference sequence). The V gene lost 2 bases and the J gene lost 8 bases, with 12 bases spanning the gap.

Only a few counts were recorded for this clonotype. The chain carries TRBV5-4 and TRBJ2-3, with 10 positions matching TRBD2. The ends lost 2 bases at V and 4 bases at J; junction bases unmatched: 7. In germline, CDR1 is SGHNT, CDR2 YYREEE (reference sequence). There are 16 residues in the CDR3. Here the CDR3 DNA reads TGTGCCAGCAGCTTTTCGGCGCTAGCGGGGGCAGATACGCAGTATTTT. This encodes CASSFSALAGADTQYF.

The V and J genes are TRBV12-3 or TRBV12-4 and TRBJ2-6, with no clear D. This CDR3 has 15 amino acids. Trimming stripped 1 base from V and 2 bases from J, with 6 bases between. CDR3 in DNA: TGTGCCAGCAGTTTAGATAAAGCTGGGGCCAACGTCCTGACTTTC. Amino acids: CASSLDKAGANVLTF.

This sequence joins TRBV20-1 and TRBJ1-1, with 8 bases identical to TRBD1. CDR1 and CDR2 from the germline V gene are DFQATT and SNEGSKA (reference sequence). The ends lost 5 bases at V and 4 bases at J; junction bases unmatched: 6. The CDR3 consists of 13 residues. For the CDR3, the DNA is TGCAGTGCTGGAATGGACAGGGTCACTGAAGCTTTCTTT. Translated: CSAGMDRVTEAFF.

This clonotype has a handful of counts. The chain links TRBV6-5 to TRBJ2-3; possible D gene TRBD1, 6 bases. V was clipped by 4 bases and J by 5 bases, with 25 bases between them. Germline CDR1 reads MNHEY; CDR2 reads SVGAGI. The CDR3 totals 18 residues. The CDR3 here is CASSWGWTAPVLRDTQYF. CDR3 DNA: TGTGCCAGCAGTTGGGGTTGGACAGCACCCGTCTTGCGAGATACGCAGTATTTT.

This clonotype was seen only a few times. The rearrangement joins TRBV5-1 to TRBJ2-3; 7 bases are a match to TRBD1. CDR3 length: 15 residues. The trim removed 4 bases at V and 0 bases at J, leaving 5 bases unmatched. Germline assignment: CDR1 SGHRS and CDR2 YFSETQ. The CDR3: CASSPTQGSTDTQYF. CDR3 sequence (DNA): TGCGCCAGCAGCCCTACACAGGGGAGCACAGATACGCAGTATTTT.

This clonotype was counted only a few times. This chain joins TRBV15 and TRBJ2-5; 8 bases are shared with TRBD1. V was clipped by 5 bases and J by 0 bases; unmatched bases: 11. This CDR3 is built from 17 residues. CDR1 and CDR2 (germline): LNHNV, YYDKDF (reference sequence). For the CDR3, the DNA is TGTGCCACCAGCCCCGGCAACCGACAGGGGTACCAAGAGACCCAGTACTTC. Protein product: CATSPGNRQGYQETQYF.